This TCR beta chain was observed in a study of shared clonotypes between healthy human individuals. CDR3 length: 11 amino acids. V dropped 4 bases and J dropped 0 bases, with 1 base sitting between them. Per germline, CDR1 SGDLS and CDR2 YYNGEE. Each subset's genomic DNA was split evenly across several immunoSEQ plates. Here immunoSEQ multiplex PCR was the method, and the copy in TCRdb shows in-frame clones only, minus some. The data show roughly 2,000,000 clones, 93% seen once. It was CD45RO-negative cells, positively selected for CCR7, that made up naive CD8 cells, with terminally differentiated effector memory CD45RA+ cells excluded. The study drew all its donors from Caucasian adults living in Nashville, Tennessee.

This chain links TRBV9 with TRBJ2-5, with unresolved D. This sequence originates from a man aged 18 to 30 in good health. Some clones in this sample may be carry-over from other donors' samples. The sample consisted of naive CD8+ T cells from PBMCs. CDR3 DNA: TGTGCCAGCAGCAACCAAGAGACCCAGTACTTC. Protein sequence: CASSNQETQYF.